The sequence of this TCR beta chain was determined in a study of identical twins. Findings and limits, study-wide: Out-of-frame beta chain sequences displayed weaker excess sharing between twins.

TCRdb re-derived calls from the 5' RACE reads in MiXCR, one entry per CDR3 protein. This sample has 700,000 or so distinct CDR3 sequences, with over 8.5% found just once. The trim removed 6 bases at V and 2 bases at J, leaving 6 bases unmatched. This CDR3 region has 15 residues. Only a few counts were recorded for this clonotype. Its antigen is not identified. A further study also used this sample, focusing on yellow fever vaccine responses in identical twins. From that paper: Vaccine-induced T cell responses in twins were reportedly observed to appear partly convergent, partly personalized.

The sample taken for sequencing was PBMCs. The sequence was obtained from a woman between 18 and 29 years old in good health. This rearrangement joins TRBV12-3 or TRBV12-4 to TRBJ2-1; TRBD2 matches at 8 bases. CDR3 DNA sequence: TGTGCCAGCAGCATGGGACTAGGACCCTACAATGAGCAGTTCTTC. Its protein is CASSMGLGPYNEQFF.